One sample yielded the 28 T cell receptor beta chains listed below, sequenced in a study of shared clonotypes between healthy human individuals. TCRdb's copy holds only in-frame clones and misses some; the assay was immunoSEQ multiplex PCR. The data hold roughly 1.4 million clones, with approximately 98.5% observed a single time. Material: naive CD4+ T cells sorted from blood. Subset given: CD45RA+ positively selected. The receptors were gathered from a man younger than 40 in good health.

The chain is built from TRBV7-6 and TRBJ2-5; 13 bases align to TRBD2. CDR1 and CDR2 from the germline V gene are SGHVS and FNYEAQ. The CDR3 runs 18 residues. J gave up 1 base and V 10 bases, and 15 bases lay outside the gene matches. Here the CDR3 reads CAITYGLAGVEPQETQYF. Here the CDR3 DNA reads TGTGCCATCACCTACGGACTAGCGGGAGTTGAACCCCAAGAGACCCAGTACTTC.

The genes are TRBV29-1 and TRBJ2-1; TRBD2 might be the D (6 bases). Between the trimmed V and J ends, which lost 4 bases and 9 bases, there was a span of 10 bases. In germline, CDR1 is SQVTM, CDR2 ANQGSEA. This CDR3 is 11 amino acids long. In DNA form, the CDR3 reads TGCAGCGTTGGCGGGATAGGTGAGCAGTTCTTC. It yields the protein CSVGGIGEQFF.

The gene calls are TRBV30 and TRBJ2-3; 7 positions agree with TRBD1. The V gene end was trimmed by 5 bases and the J gene end by 5 bases; junction bases not matched to a gene: 13. From germline, CDR1 is GTSNPN and CDR2 SVGIG (reference sequence). The CDR3 is 15 residues long. The CDR3: CAWDSRRGRVDTQYF. CDR3 DNA: TGTGCCTGGGATAGCAGAAGGGGGCGCGTAGATACGCAGTATTTT.

The genes are TRBV11-2 and TRBJ2-7; D might be TRBD2 (6 bases). Germline V gene lookup returns CDR1 SGHAT and CDR2 FQNNGV. Between the trimmed V and J ends, which lost 6 bases and 3 bases, there was a span of 18 bases. The CDR3 loop spans 15 amino acids. CDR3: CASSYDSGSYYEQYF. As DNA, the CDR3 is TGTGCCAGCAGTTATGATAGCGGAAGCTACTACGAGCAGTACTTC. Based on the CDR3 plus reference TRBV11-2 and TRBJ2-7, the full variable domain is EAGVAQSPRYKIIEKRQSVAFWCNPISGHATLYWYQQILGQGPKLLIQFQNNGVVDDSQLPKDRFSAERLKGVDSTLKIQPAKLEDSAVYLCASSYDSGSYYEQYFGPGTRLTVT.

Turning to this clone: Other DNA variants within this sample encode the same CDR3. The chain employs TRBV28 and TRBJ1-5; the D gene is possibly TRBD1 (6 bases). The CDR3 contains 13 residues. The germline V and J ends were trimmed by 6 bases and 4 bases, with 10 bases remaining between them. Germline CDR1 and CDR2: MDHEN and SYDVKM. The DNA of the CDR3 is TGTGCCAGCAGCAGAACAGGGAATCAGCCCCAGCATTTT. It specifies CASSRTGNQPQHF.

The rearrangement joins TRBV19 to TRBJ2-2; TRBD1 is a possible D gene (6 bases). Trimming stripped 5 bases from V and 6 bases from J, with 16 bases between. CDR3 length: 15 residues. Germline V gene data show CDR1 as LNHDA and CDR2 as SQIVND (reference sequence). The DNA of the CDR3 is TGTGCCAGTAGTCGGGCAGGGGCCTCTCCCGGGGAGCTGTTTTTT. It encodes CASSRAGASPGELFF.

For the CDR3, the DNA is TGTGCCAGCAGCTTTAGTCGGTCGGGGACGAACACCGGGGAGCTGTTTTTT. Its protein product is CASSFSRSGTNTGELFF. The chain couples TRBV5-6 to TRBJ2-2; a weak D match, TRBD2 (5 bases). This CDR3 contains 17 residues. V dropped 2 bases and J dropped 0 bases, with 14 bases sitting between them. Germline V gene sequence: CDR1 SGHDT, CDR2 YYEEEE.

This chain uses TRBV13 with TRBJ1-1; D not resolved. Germline lookup yields CDR1 PRHDT and CDR2 FYEKMQ (reference sequence). The CDR3 spans 14 residues. The V end was cut by 5 bases, the J end by 1 base, with 11 bases between. CDR3 DNA: TGTGCCAGCAGCCCGAGGACCCCGAACACTGAAGCTTTCTTT. As protein: CASSPRTPNTEAFF.

The chain joins TRBV7-9 to TRBJ2-1; perhaps TRBD1 as D (5 bases). V dropped 10 bases and J dropped 2 bases, with 15 bases sitting between them. From germline, CDR1 is SEHNR and CDR2 FQNEAQ (reference sequence). The CDR3 is 14 residues long. CDR3: CATQGREPYNEQFF. DNA for the CDR3: TGTGCCACCCAAGGCAGGGAACCCTACAATGAGCAGTTCTTC.

J is TRBJ2-5 and V is TRBV6-5; the match to TRBD1 covers 9 bases. The junction had 5 bases not matched to a gene; V was cut back by 1 base and J by 5 bases. CDR1 and CDR2 (germline): MNHEY, SVGAGI. The CDR3 runs 15 residues. CDR3 nucleotides: TGTGCCAGCAGTTACTTCGGGACAGGGAGGGAGACCCAGTACTTC. It encodes CASSYFGTGRETQYF.

The gene calls are TRBV7-9 and TRBJ2-5, with a weak D call TRBD2 (5 bases). CDR3 length: 13 amino acids. Germline CDR1 SEHNR, CDR2 FQNEAQ (reference sequence). The germline V and J ends were trimmed by 4 bases and 3 bases, with 9 bases remaining between them. CDR3 in DNA: TGTGCCAGCAGCTACGCGAGGGAAGAGACCCAGTACTTC. It encodes CASSYAREETQYF.

The V and J genes are TRBV19 and TRBJ2-5; the match to TRBD1 covers 7 bases. The J segment lost 4 bases and the V segment lost 8 bases, leaving 7 bases of the junction unmatched. This CDR3 spans 13 amino acids. Germline loops: CDR1 LNHDA, CDR2 SQIVND (reference sequence). This chain's CDR3 is CASGIQGVETQYF. The CDR3 DNA follows: TGTGCCAGTGGAATCCAGGGGGTAGAGACCCAGTACTTC.

The genes are TRBV7-7 and TRBJ2-2; no firm D call. Germline CDR1 reads SSHAT; CDR2 reads FNYEAQ (reference sequence). Trimming removed 5 bases at V and 4 bases at J, with 11 bases between. This CDR3 is built from 14 residues. The CDR3 coding sequence is TGTGCCAGCAGCACGCACTCCGGCACCGGGGAGCTGTTTTTT. Protein sequence: CASSTHSGTGELFF.

The chain combines TRBV28 with TRBJ1-4, with 7 bases identical to TRBD1. CDR3 length: 14 amino acids. V shed 8 bases, J shed 7 bases, and the junction held 10 bases outside the gene matches. Germline V gives CDR1 MDHEN, CDR2 SYDVKM. The CDR3 sequence: CASGTGYRGEKLFF. CDR3 coding DNA: TGTGCCAGCGGAACAGGGTACAGGGGTGAAAAACTGTTTTTT.

This chain connects TRBV19 to TRBJ2-7; D possibly corresponds to TRBD2 (5 bases). The germline gives CDR1 LNHDA, CDR2 SQIVND (reference sequence). V gave up 5 bases and J gave up 3 bases, with 8 bases separating them. This CDR3 is 12 amino acids long. The CDR3 DNA reads TGTGCCAGTAGTCCCCGGGACTACGAGCAGTACTTC. Translation gives CASSPRDYEQYF.

The genes are TRBV9 and TRBJ1-2; D unresolved. Germline V gene sequence: CDR1 SGDLS, CDR2 YYNGEE. V shed 0 bases and J shed 2 bases, with 8 bases lying between them. CDR3 length: 14 amino acids. The chain's CDR3 is CASSVGGRNYGYTF. For the CDR3, the DNA is TGTGCCAGCAGCGTAGGGGGAAGGAACTATGGCTACACCTTC.

CDR3 coding DNA: TGTGCCAGCAGTTTACGCGGCACTTTATTCTACGAGCAGTACTTC. Translating gives CASSLRGTLFYEQYF. The V gene is TRBV27, the J gene TRBJ2-7; no clear D. The CDR3 is made up of 15 amino acids. The germline V gene has CDR1 MNHEY and CDR2 SMNVEV (reference sequence). The germline V and J ends were trimmed by 2 bases and 3 bases, with 14 bases remaining between them.

Worth noting for this clone: The same CDR3 is also encoded by other DNA sequences in this sample. This chain connects TRBV14 to TRBJ2-7, with D perhaps being TRBD1 or TRBD2 (5 bases each). Trimming pared 3 bases from V and 3 bases from J, leaving 9 bases between. CDR3 size: 13 residues. The V gene's germline CDR1 is SGHDN and CDR2 FVKESK. In DNA, the CDR3 is TGTGCCAGCAGCCAGGGGGTAGGCTACGAGCAGTACTTC. It codes for CASSQGVGYEQYF.

V is TRBV6-5 and J is TRBJ2-4; 9 nucleotides match TRBD2. The CDR3 contains 14 residues. The germline V gene has CDR1 MNHEY and CDR2 SVGAGI. The V gene end was trimmed by 6 bases and the J gene end by 8 bases; junction bases not matched to a gene: 8. The chain's CDR3 is CASSERLAVDIQYF. The CDR3 bases are TGTGCCAGCAGCGAACGACTAGCGGTTGACATTCAGTACTTC.

The chain is built from TRBV5-8 and TRBJ2-5; no reliable D call. This CDR3 is built from 12 residues. The germline V gene has CDR1 SGHTS and CDR2 YDEGEE. Trimming shortened V by 3 bases and J by 8 bases, and 11 bases separated the two germline ends. The CDR3 protein is CASSYIIITQYF. The DNA of the CDR3 is TGTGCCAGCAGCTATATTATTATTACCCAGTACTTC.

The rearrangement links TRBV7-6 to TRBJ2-7; possible D gene TRBD1, 6 bases. Germline V lookup: CDR1 SGHVS, CDR2 FNYEAQ. V shed 8 bases and J shed 5 bases, with 19 bases lying between them. The CDR3 is 14 amino acids. CDR3 nucleotide sequence: TGTGCCAGCGATCTTACAGGGAACGGCCACGAGCAGTACTTC. Translated: CASDLTGNGHEQYF. Full variable domain (missing parts from reference TRBV7-6 and TRBJ2-7): GAGVSQSPRYKVTKRGQDVALRCDPISGHVSLYWYRQALGQGPEFLTYFNYEAQQDKSGLPNDRFSAERPEGSISTLTIQRTEQRDSAMYRCASDLTGNGHEQYFGPGTRLTVT.

About this clone itself: This sample includes further DNA sequences coding for the same CDR3. This rearrangement joins TRBV5-1 to TRBJ1-2, with a possible D match to TRBD1 (5 bases). The CDR3 loop spans 14 amino acids. Germline CDR1 and CDR2: SGHRS and YFSETQ. V was shortened by 4 bases and J by 2 bases, with 12 bases between the two germline ends. The CDR3 is CASSLGLTNYGYTF. CDR3 coding DNA: TGCGCCAGCAGCCTGGGACTGACGAACTATGGCTACACCTTC.

The chain couples TRBV9 to TRBJ2-2; D is ambiguous. The CDR3 totals 16 residues. The ends were cut back, 0 bases at V and 1 base at J, with 10 bases in the middle. Germline assignment: CDR1 SGDLS and CDR2 YYNGEE. As DNA, the CDR3 is TGTGCCAGCAGCGTAGGGCCCCATCAGAACACCGGGGAGCTGTTTTTT. Translating gives CASSVGPHQNTGELFF.

CDR3 sequence reads: CASYKSTVETQYF. CDR3 nucleotide sequence: TGTGCCAGTTATAAGTCAACCGTGGAGACCCAGTACTTC. V is TRBV2 and J is TRBJ2-5, with unresolved D. Germline V CDR1 and CDR2: SNHLY, FYNNEI. V lost 9 bases and J 5 bases, leaving 16 bases between the germline ends. The CDR3 has 13 residues.

The chain recombines TRBV6-1 with TRBJ1-3, with D unclear. V was shortened by 6 bases and J by 0 bases, with 6 bases between the two germline ends. This CDR3 contains 13 residues. Germline-derived CDR1 and CDR2 are MNHNS and SASEGT. The CDR3 DNA sequence: TGTGCCAGCAGCGCAATCTCTGGAAACACCATATATTTT. This translates into CASSAISGNTIYF.

V and J are TRBV7-2 and TRBJ2-5, with 12 bases aligning to TRBD2. Germline loops: CDR1 SGHTA, CDR2 FQGNSA. This CDR3 region has 16 residues. J gave up 0 bases and V 5 bases, and 4 bases lay outside the gene matches. The CDR3 region is CASSPTSGRYQETQYF. The CDR3 nucleotides read TGTGCCAGCAGCCCAACTAGCGGGAGGTACCAAGAGACCCAGTACTTC.

J is TRBJ2-1 and V is TRBV18; a possible D gene is TRBD2 (6 bases). V gave up 2 bases and J gave up 12 bases, with 23 bases separating them. Germline V gene lookup returns CDR1 KGHSH and CDR2 LQKENI. There are 16 residues in the CDR3. The CDR3 loop reads CASSPGRRDSSYGQFF. CDR3 nucleotides: TGTGCCAGCTCACCAGGCAGGCGGGACTCCTCTTATGGGCAGTTCTTC.

About this clone itself: This specimen includes other DNA sequences encoding the same CDR3. The gene calls are TRBV6-1 and TRBJ1-2; 11 nucleotides align to TRBD1. This CDR3 comprises 15 residues. Losses at the gene ends were 4 bases for V and 3 bases for J; bases not matched to a gene: 4. Germline loops: CDR1 MNHNS, CDR2 SASEGT. The CDR3 loop is CASSAGTGGDYGYTF. Here the CDR3 DNA reads TGTGCCAGCAGTGCCGGGACAGGGGGGGACTATGGCTACACCTTC.